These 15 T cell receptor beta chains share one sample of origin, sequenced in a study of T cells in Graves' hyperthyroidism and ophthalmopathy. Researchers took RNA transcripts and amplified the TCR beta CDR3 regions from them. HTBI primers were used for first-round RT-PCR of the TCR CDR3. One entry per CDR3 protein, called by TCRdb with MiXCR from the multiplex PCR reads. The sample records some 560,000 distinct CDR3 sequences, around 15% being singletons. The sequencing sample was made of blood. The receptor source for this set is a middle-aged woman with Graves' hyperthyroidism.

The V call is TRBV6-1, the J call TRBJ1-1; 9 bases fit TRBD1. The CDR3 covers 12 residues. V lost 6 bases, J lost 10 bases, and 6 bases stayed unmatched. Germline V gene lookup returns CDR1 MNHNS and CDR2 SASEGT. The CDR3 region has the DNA TGTGCCAGCAGCCGGGACAGGGACGGAGCTTTCTTT. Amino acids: CASSRDRDGAFF.

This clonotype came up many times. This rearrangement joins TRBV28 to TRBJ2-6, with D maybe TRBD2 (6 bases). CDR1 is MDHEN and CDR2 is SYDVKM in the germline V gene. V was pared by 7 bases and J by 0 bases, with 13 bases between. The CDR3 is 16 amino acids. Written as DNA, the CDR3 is TGTGCCAGCACCAAGGCGGGGTACTCTGGGGCCAACGTCCTGACTTTC. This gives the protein CASTKAGYSGANVLTF. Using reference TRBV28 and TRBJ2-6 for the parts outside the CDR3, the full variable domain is DVKVTQSSRYLVKRTGEKVFLECVQDMDHENMFWYRQDPGLGLRLIYFSYDVKMKEKGDIPEGYSVSREKKERFSLILESASTNQTSMYLCASTKAGYSGANVLTFGAGSRLTVL.

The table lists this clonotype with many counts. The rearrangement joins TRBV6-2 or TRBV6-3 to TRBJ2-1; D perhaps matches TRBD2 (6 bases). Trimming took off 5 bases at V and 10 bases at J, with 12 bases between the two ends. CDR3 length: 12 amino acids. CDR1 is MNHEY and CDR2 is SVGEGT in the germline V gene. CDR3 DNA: TGTGCCAGCAGTGGGCGGGATCAGGAGCAGTTCTTC. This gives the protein CASSGRDQEQFF.

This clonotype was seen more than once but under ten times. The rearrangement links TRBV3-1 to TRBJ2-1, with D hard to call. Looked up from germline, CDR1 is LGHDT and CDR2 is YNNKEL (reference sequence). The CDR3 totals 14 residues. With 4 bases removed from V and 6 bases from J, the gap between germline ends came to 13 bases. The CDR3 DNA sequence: TGTGCCAGCAGCCGGCCTCAAGTGGGCAATGAGCAGTTCTTC. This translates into CASSRPQVGNEQFF.

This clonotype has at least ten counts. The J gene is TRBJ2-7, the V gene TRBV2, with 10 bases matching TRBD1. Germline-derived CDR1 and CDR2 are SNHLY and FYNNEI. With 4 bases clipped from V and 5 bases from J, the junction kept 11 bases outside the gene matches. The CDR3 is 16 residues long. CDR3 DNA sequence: TGTGCCAGCAGTGTAATCCGGGACAGGGGTTCCGACGAGCAGTACTTC. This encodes CASSVIRDRGSDEQYF.

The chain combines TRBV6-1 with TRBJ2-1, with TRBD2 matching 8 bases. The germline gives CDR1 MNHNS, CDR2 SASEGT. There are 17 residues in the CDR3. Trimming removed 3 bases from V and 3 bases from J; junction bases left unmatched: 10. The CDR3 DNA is TGTGCCAGCAGTGAGGGAACGAGCGGGAGTATCTACAATGAGCAGTTCTTC. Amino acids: CASSEGTSGSIYNEQFF.

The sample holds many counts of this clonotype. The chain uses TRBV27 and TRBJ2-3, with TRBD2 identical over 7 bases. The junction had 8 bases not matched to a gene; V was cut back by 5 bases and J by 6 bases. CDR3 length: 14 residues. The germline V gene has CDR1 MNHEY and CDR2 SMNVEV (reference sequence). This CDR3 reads CASSLRGRMDTQYF. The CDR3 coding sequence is TGTGCCAGCAGTCTACGCGGGAGAATGGATACGCAGTATTTT.

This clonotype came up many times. The CDR3: CASSPLMTGPQHF. The CDR3 bases are TGTGCCAGCAGCCCGCTAATGACGGGGCCCCAGCATTTT. V usage is TRBV3-1 and J usage is TRBJ1-5; D gene ambiguous. CDR3 length: 13 amino acids. V dropped 4 bases and J dropped 9 bases, with 13 bases sitting between them. Germline V lookup: CDR1 LGHDT, CDR2 YNNKEL (reference sequence).

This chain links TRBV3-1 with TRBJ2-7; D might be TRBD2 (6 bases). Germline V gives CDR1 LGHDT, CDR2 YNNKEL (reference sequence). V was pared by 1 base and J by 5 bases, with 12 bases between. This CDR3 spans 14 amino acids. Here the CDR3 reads CASSQGGGANEQYF. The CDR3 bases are TGTGCCAGCAGCCAAGGCGGAGGGGCGAACGAGCAGTACTTC.

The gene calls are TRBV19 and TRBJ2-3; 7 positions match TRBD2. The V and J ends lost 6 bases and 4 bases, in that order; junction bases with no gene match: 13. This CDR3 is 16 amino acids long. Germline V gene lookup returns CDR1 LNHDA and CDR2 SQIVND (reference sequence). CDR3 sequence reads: CASREGSGMSADTQYF. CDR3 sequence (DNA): TGTGCCAGTAGGGAAGGAAGCGGGATGAGCGCAGATACGCAGTATTTT.

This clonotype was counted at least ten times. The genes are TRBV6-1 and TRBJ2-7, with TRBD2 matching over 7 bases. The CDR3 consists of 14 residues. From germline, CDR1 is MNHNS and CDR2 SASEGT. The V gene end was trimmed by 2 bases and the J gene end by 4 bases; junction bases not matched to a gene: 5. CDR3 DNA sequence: TGTGCCAGCAGTGAAAGCGGGACCGGGTACGAGCAGTACTTC. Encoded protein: CASSESGTGYEQYF.

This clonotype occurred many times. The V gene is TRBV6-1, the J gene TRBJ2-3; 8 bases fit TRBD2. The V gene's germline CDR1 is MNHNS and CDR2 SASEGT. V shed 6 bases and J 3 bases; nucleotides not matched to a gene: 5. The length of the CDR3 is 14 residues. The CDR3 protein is CASRLAGKTDTQYF. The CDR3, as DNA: TGTGCCAGCAGGTTAGCGGGAAAGACAGATACGCAGTATTTT.

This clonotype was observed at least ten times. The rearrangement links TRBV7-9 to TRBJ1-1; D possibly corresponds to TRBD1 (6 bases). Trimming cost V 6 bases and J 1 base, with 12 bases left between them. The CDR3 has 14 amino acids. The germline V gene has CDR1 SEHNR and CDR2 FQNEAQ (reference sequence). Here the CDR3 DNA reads TGTGCCAGCAGACTCGGACAGCCGAACACTGAAGCTTTCTTT. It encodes CASRLGQPNTEAFF.

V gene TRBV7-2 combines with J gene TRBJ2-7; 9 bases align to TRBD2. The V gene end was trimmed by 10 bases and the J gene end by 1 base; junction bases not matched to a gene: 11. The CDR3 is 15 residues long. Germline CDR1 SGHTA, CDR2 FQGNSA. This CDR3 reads CATSASGGRSYEQYF. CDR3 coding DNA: TGTGCCACAAGCGCGAGCGGGGGGAGATCCTACGAGCAGTACTTC.

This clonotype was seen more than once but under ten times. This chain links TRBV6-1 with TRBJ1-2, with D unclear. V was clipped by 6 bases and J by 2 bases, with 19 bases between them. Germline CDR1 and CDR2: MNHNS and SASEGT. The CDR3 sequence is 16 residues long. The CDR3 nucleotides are TGTGCCAGCAGATCCTCCTTCCCGGGGATGAACTATGGCTACACCTTC. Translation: CASRSSFPGMNYGYTF.